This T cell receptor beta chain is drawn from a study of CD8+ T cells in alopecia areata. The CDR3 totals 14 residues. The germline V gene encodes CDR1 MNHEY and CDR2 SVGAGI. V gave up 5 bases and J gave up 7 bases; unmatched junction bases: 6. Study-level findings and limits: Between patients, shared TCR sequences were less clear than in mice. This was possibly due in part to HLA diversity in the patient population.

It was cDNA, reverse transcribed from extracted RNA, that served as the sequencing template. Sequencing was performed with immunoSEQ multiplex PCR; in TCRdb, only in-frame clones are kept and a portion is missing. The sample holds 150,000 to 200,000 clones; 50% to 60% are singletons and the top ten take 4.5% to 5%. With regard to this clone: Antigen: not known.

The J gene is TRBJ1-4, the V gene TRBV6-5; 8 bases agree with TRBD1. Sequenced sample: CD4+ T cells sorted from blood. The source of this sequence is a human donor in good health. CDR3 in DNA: TGTGCCAGCAGTGACCAGGGGGCGGGTGAAAAACTGTTTTTT. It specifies CASSDQGAGEKLFF.